This TCR beta chain was found in a study of prognosis after radiotherapy for stage I lung cancer. As for the study in general: The patients included over twelve who had newly diagnosed primary stage I lung tumors, along with several others who had oligometastatic NSCLC after their primary tumor had been surgically resected. The patients comprised more than ten men and a handful of women, spanning ages roughly 53 to 85 and having a median of roughly 70 years. Study-level points and caveats: Post-therapy Shannon entropy was lower in patients developing distant metastases following stereotactic body radiation therapy.

For this clonotype: The target antigen is unknown.

Genomic DNA served as the source from which two-round multiplex PCR generated TCR beta CDR3 amplicons. Amplification during the initial PCR round employed primers specific to each TRBV and TRBJ gene. TCRdb reanalysed the multiplex PCR reads using MiXCR and keeps one entry per CDR3 protein. The sample holds more than 30,000 distinct CDR3 sequences, around 43% seen once. The CDR3 sequence is 11 residues long. Between the trimmed V and J ends, which lost 8 bases and 2 bases, there was a span of 9 bases. The germline V gene has CDR1 DFQATT and CDR2 SNEGSKA (reference sequence). This receptor was identified in a donor over 45 with non-small cell lung cancer. Here the sequenced sample was PBMCs, taken before or after stereotactic body radiation therapy (not recorded which). The genes are TRBV20-1 and TRBJ2-5; D unclear. CDR3 amino acids: CSTTVQETQYF. In DNA form, the CDR3 reads TGCAGTACTACCGTTCAAGAGACCCAGTACTTC.